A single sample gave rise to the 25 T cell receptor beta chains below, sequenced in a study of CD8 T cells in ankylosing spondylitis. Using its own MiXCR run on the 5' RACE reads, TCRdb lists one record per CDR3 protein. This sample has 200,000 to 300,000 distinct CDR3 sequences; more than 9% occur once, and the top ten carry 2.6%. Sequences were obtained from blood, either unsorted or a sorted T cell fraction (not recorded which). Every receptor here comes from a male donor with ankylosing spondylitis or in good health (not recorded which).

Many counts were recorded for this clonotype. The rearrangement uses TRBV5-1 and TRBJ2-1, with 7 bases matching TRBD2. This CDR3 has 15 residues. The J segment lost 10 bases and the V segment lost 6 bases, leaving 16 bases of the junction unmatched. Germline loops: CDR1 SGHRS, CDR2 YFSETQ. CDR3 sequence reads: CASNNLGAGGVEQFF. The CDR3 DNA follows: TGCGCCAGCAATAATCTTGGAGCTGGGGGGGTGGAGCAGTTCTTC. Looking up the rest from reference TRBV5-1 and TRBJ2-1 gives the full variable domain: KAGVTQTPRYLIKTRGQQVTLSCSPISGHRSVSWYQQTPGQGLQFLFEYFSETQRNKGNFPGRFSGRQFSNSRSEMNVSTLELGDSALYLCASNNLGAGGVEQFFGPGTRLTVL.

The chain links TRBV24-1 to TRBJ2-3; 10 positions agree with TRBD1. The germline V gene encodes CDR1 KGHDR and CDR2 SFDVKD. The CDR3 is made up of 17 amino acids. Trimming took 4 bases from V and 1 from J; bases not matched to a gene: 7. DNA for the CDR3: TGTGCCACCAGTGAAGCCGACAGGGGGCCTGGCACAGATACGCAGTATTTT. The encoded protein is CATSEADRGPGTDTQYF.

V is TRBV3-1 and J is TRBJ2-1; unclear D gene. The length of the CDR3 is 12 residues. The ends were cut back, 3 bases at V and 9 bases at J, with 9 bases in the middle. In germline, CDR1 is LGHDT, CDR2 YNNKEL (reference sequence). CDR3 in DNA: TGTGCCAGCAGCCACATAGCTGGTGAGCAGTTCTTC. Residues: CASSHIAGEQFF.

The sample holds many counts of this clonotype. This chain's CDR3 is CASSPPLGWNTEAFF. The CDR3, as DNA: TGTGCCAGCTCACCACCGTTGGGGTGGAACACTGAAGCTTTCTTT. The chain joins TRBV18 to TRBJ1-1; unclear D gene. This CDR3 is 15 amino acids long. In germline, CDR1 is KGHSH, CDR2 LQKENI. The V gene lost 0 bases and the J gene lost 1 base, with 9 bases spanning the gap.

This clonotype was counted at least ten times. CDR3 bases: TGCGCCAGCAGCTTGGCTATCGGGAGCCGCAATCAGCCCCAGCATTTT. This codes for CASSLAIGSRNQPQHF. V and J are TRBV5-1 and TRBJ1-5, with D unresolved. V lost 0 bases and J lost 2, with 12 bases in between. The CDR3 has 16 residues. Germline CDR1 SGHRS, CDR2 YFSETQ.

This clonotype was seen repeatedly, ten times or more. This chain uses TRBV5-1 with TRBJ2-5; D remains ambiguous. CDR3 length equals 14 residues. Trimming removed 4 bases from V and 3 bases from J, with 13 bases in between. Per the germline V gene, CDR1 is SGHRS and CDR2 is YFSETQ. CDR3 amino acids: CASSTPIREETQYF. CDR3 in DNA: TGCGCCAGCAGCACACCTATTCGGGAAGAGACCCAGTACTTC.

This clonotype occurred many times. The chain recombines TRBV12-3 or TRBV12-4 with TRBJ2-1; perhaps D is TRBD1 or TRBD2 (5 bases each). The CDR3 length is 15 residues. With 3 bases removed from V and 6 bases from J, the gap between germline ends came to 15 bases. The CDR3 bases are TGTGCCAGCAGTTTCGGTCGGAGGCAGGGCAATGAGCAGTTCTTC. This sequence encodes CASSFGRRQGNEQFF.

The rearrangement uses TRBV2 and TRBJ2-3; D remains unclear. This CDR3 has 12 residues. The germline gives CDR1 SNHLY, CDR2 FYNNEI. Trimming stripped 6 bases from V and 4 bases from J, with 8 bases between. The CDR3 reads CASSINPDTQYF. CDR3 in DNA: TGTGCCAGCAGCATTAACCCAGATACGCAGTATTTT.

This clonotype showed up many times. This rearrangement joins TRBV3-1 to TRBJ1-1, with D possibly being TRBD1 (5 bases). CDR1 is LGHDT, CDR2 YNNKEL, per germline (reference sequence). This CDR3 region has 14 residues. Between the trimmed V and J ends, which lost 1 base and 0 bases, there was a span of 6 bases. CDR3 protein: CASSQVGVNTEAFF. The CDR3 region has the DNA TGTGCCAGCAGCCAAGTAGGGGTGAACACTGAAGCTTTCTTT.

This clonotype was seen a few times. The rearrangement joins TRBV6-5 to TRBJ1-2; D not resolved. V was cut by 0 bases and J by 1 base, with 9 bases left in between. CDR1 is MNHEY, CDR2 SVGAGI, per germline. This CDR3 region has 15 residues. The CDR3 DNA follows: TGTGCCAGCAGTTACTCGGCAGCCCTTAACTATGGCTACACCTTC. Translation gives CASSYSAALNYGYTF.

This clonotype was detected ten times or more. Written as DNA, the CDR3 is TGCAGCGTTGACAGGGGGTTAGCGGGGGCAGATACGCAGTATTTT. This translates into CSVDRGLAGADTQYF. The J gene is TRBJ2-3, the V gene TRBV29-1, with TRBD2 identical over 9 bases. The CDR3 is made up of 15 amino acids. V lost 3 bases to trimming and J lost 4 bases; unmatched junction nucleotides: 8. The V gene's germline CDR1 is SQVTM and CDR2 ANQGSEA.

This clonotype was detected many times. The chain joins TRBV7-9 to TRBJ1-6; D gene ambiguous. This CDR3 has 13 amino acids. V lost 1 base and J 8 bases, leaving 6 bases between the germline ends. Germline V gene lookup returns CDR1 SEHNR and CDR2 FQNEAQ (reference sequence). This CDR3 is CASSLDGDSPLHF. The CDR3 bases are TGTGCCAGCAGCTTAGACGGGGATTCACCCCTCCACTTT. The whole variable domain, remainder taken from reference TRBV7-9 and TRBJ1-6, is DTGVSQNPRHKITKRGQNVTFRCDPISEHNRLYWYRQTLGQGPEFLTYFQNEAQLEKSRLLSDRFSAERPKGSFSTLEIQRTEQGDSAMYLCASSLDGDSPLHFGNGTRLTVT.

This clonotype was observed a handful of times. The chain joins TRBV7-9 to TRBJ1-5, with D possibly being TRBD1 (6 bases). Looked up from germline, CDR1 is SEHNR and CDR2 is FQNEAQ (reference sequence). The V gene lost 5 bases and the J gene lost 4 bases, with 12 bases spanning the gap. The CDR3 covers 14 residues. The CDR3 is CASSPPGQNQPQHF. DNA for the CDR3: TGTGCCAGCAGCCCTCCGGGACAAAATCAGCCCCAGCATTTT.

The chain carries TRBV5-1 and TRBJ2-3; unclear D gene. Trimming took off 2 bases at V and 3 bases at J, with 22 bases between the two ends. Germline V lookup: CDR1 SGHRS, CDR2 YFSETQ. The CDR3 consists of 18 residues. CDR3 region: CASSFLMPPGPETDTQYF. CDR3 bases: TGCGCCAGCAGCTTCCTCATGCCCCCGGGCCCTGAAACAGATACGCAGTATTTT.

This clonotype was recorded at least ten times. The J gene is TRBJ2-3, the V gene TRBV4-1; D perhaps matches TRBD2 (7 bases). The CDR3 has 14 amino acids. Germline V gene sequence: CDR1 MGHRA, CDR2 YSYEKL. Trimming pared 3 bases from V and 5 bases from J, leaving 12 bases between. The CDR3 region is CASSHRGAEDTQYF. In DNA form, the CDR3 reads TGCGCCAGCAGCCACCGGGGGGCCGAAGATACGCAGTATTTT.

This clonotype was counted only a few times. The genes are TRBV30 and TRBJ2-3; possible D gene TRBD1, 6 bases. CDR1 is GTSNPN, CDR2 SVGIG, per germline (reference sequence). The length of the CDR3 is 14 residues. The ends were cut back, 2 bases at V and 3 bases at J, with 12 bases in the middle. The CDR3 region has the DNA TGTGCCTGGAGTAAGTTGCAGGGGACAGATACGCAGTATTTT. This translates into CAWSKLQGTDTQYF. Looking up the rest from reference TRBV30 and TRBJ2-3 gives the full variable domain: SQTIHQWPATLVQPVGSPLSLECTVEGTSNPNLYWYRQAAGRGLQLLFYSVGIGQISSEVPQNLSASRPQDRQFILSSKKLLLSDSGFYLCAWSKLQGTDTQYFGPGTRLTVL.

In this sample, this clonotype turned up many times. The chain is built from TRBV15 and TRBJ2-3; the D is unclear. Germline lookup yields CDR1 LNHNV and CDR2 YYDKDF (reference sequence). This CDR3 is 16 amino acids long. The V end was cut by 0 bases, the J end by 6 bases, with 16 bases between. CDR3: CATSRDGKVLVDTQYF. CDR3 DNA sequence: TGTGCCACCAGCAGAGATGGTAAAGTTTTGGTGGATACGCAGTATTTT.

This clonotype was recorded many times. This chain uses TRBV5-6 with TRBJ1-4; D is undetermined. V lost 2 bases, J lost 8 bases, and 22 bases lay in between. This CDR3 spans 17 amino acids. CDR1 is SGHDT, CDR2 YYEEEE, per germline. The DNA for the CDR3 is TGTGCCAGCAGCTTTGGGTTATCGGACTCCCAAAACGAAAAACTGTTTTTT. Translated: CASSFGLSDSQNEKLFF.

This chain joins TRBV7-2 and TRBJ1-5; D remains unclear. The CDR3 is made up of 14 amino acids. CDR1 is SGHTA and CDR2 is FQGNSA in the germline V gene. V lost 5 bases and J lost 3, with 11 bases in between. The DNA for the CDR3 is TGTGCCAGCAGCCCAACAATGCCCAATCAGCCCCAGCATTTT. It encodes CASSPTMPNQPQHF.

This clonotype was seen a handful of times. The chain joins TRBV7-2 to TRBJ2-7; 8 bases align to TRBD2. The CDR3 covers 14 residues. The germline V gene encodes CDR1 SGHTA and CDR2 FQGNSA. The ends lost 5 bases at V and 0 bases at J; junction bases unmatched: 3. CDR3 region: CASSRGGSSYEQYF. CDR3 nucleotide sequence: TGTGCCAGCAGCCGCGGGGGGAGCTCCTACGAGCAGTACTTC.

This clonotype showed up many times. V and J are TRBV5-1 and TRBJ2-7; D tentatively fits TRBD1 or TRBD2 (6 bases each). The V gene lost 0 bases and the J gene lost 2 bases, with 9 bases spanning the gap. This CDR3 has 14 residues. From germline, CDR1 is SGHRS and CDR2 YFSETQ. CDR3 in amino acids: CASSLGGDTYEQYF. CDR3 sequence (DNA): TGCGCCAGCAGCTTGGGCGGGGACACCTACGAGCAGTACTTC.

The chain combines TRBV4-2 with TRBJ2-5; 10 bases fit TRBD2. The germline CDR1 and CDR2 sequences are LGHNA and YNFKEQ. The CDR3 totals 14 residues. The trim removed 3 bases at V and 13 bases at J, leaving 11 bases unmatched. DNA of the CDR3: TGTGCCAGCAGCCAGGAGGCTAGCGGGGGCCCTTTGTACTTC. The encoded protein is CASSQEASGGPLYF.

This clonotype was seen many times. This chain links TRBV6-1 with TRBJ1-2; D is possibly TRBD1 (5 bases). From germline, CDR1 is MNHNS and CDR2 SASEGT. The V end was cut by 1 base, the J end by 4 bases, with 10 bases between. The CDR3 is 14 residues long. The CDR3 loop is CASSEVEGPYGYTF. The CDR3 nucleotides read TGTGCCAGCAGTGAAGTGGAGGGGCCCTATGGCTACACCTTC.

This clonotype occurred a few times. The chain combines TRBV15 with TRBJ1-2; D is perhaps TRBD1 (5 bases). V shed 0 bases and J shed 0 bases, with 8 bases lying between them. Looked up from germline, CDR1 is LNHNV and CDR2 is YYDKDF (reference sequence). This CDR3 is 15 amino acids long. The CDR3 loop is CATSRDRGTNYGYTF. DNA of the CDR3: TGTGCCACCAGCAGAGATCGGGGGACTAACTATGGCTACACCTTC.

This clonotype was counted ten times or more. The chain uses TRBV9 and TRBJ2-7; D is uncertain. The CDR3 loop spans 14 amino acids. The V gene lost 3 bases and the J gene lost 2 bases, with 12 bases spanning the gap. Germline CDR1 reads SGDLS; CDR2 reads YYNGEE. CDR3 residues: CASSETGPTYEQYF. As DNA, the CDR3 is TGTGCCAGCAGCGAGACCGGGCCCACCTACGAGCAGTACTTC.